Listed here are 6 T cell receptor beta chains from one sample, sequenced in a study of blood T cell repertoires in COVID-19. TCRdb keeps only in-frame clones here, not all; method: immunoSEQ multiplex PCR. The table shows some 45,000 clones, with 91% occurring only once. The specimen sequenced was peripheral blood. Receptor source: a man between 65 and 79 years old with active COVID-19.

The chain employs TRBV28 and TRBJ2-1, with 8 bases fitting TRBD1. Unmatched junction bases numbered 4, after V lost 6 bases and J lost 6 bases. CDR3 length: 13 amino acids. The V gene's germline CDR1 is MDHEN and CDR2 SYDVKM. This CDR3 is CASSGQGINEQFF. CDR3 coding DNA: TGTGCCAGCAGCGGACAGGGTATCAATGAGCAGTTCTTC.

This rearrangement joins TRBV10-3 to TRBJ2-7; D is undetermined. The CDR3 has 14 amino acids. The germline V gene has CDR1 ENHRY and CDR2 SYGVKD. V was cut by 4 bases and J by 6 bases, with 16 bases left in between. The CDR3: CAISVNQLASEQYF. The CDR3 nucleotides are TGTGCCATCAGTGTCAACCAACTTGCGTCCGAGCAGTACTTC.

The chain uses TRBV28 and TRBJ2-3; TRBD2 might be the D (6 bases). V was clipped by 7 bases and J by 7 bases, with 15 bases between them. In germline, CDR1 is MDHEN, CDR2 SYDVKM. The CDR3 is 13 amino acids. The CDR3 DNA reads TGTGCCAGCACCCCGCGGGGTTCATATACGCAGTATTTT. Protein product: CASTPRGSYTQYF.

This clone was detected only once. Here the CDR3 reads CASREGGREETQYF. In DNA, the CDR3 is TGTGCCAGCAGGGAGGGCGGCAGGGAAGAGACCCAGTACTTC. The chain uses TRBV27 and TRBJ2-5; possible D gene TRBD2, 6 bases. V was pared by 6 bases and J by 3 bases, with 14 bases between. Germline values: CDR1 MNHEY, CDR2 SMNVEV (reference sequence). CDR3 length equals 14 residues.

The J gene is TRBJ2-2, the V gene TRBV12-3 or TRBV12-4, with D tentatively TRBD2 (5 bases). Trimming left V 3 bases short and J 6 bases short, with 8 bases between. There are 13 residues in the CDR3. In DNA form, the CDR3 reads TGTGCCAGCAGTTTTGGTAGCGCCGGGGAGCTGTTTTTT. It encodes CASSFGSAGELFF.

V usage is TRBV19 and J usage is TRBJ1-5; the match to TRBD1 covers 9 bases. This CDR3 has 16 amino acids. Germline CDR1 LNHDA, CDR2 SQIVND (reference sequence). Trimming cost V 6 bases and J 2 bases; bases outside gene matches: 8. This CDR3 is CASRPADRGGNQPQHF. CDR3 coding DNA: TGTGCCAGTAGACCCGCGGACAGGGGCGGCAATCAGCCCCAGCATTTT.